Shown below are 8 T cell receptor beta chains from a single sample sequenced in a study of T cell repertoires in cytomegalovirus infection. No antigen has been identified for these receptors. Each CDR3 protein is one row after TCRdb ran MiXCR on the reads. The data contain fewer than 650,000 distinct CDR3 sequences, 35% to 50% of them seen just once; the ten biggest clones take up 48%. Sequenced material: cultured PBMCs, taken from culture after CMV antigen stimulation. Receptors were obtained from a human donor in good health (CMV status not recorded). Some clones in this sample may be carry-over from other donors' samples.

This chain uses TRBV27 with TRBJ1-2, with a possible D match to TRBD1 (6 bases). The germline V and J ends were trimmed by 5 bases and 4 bases, with 14 bases remaining between them. The length of the CDR3 is 14 residues. CDR1 and CDR2 (germline): MNHEY, SMNVEV (reference sequence). This CDR3 reads CASSLTGLGYGYTF. The CDR3 coding sequence is TGTGCCAGCAGTCTCACAGGGTTAGGCTATGGCTACACCTTC.

The chain has TRBV12-3 or TRBV12-4 and TRBJ2-5, with D possibly TRBD1 on 5 matching bases. There are 14 residues in the CDR3. V was shortened by 5 bases and J by 5 bases, with 15 bases between the two germline ends. The DNA for the CDR3 is TGTGCCAGCAGTCAAAGGACATCGTGGGAGACCCAGTACTTC. This codes for CASSQRTSWETQYF.

The rearrangement uses TRBV6-5 and TRBJ2-3; possibly TRBD1 for D (5 bases). Per the germline V gene, CDR1 is MNHEY and CDR2 is SVGAGI. The V and J ends lost 6 bases and 0 bases respectively, with 7 bases between them. CDR3 length: 13 amino acids. The CDR3 here is CASRRQSTDTQYF. The CDR3 bases are TGTGCCAGCAGGAGACAGAGCACAGATACGCAGTATTTT.

This clonotype was detected a few times. V usage is TRBV6-5 and J usage is TRBJ2-3, with 8 bases that match TRBD2. The CDR3 is 16 amino acids. V lost 2 bases and J lost 4; bases outside the gene matches: 8. The germline gives CDR1 MNHEY, CDR2 SVGAGI. The CDR3 DNA sequence: TGTGCCAGCAGTTACGGAGGCGGGGGGCTGTCAGATACGCAGTATTTT. Its protein is CASSYGGGGLSDTQYF.

This clonotype was counted a few times. The chain carries TRBV7-6 and TRBJ2-7; D not certain. Between the trimmed V and J ends, which lost 5 bases and 4 bases, there was a span of 12 bases. From germline, CDR1 is SGHVS and CDR2 FNYEAQ. The CDR3 has 13 amino acids. Here the CDR3 DNA reads TGTGCCAGCAGCCCCCCGGCCGGTTACGAGCAGTACTTC. Its protein product is CASSPPAGYEQYF. The whole variable domain, filled in from reference TRBV7-6 and TRBJ2-7, reads GAGVSQSPRYKVTKRGQDVALRCDPISGHVSLYWYRQALGQGPEFLTYFNYEAQQDKSGLPNDRFSAERPEGSISTLTIQRTEQRDSAMYRCASSPPAGYEQYFGPGTRLTVT.

This clonotype has just a few counts. The chain combines TRBV2 with TRBJ2-7; 7 positions match TRBD1. Germline CDR1 is SNHLY and CDR2 is FYNNEI. Trimming cost V 2 bases and J 2 bases; bases outside gene matches: 3. The CDR3 spans 14 residues. CDR3 amino acids: CASSEQGVPYEQYF. The CDR3, as DNA: TGTGCCAGCAGTGAACAGGGGGTCCCCTACGAGCAGTACTTC.

The rearrangement links TRBV6-2 or TRBV6-3 to TRBJ1-1; D not resolved. The CDR3 has 13 amino acids. The germline V and J ends were trimmed by 8 bases and 1 base, with 11 bases remaining between them. CDR1 and CDR2 from the germline V gene are MNHEY and SVGEGT. CDR3 loop: CASHLGSNTEAFF. The CDR3, as DNA: TGTGCCAGCCACCTGGGCTCGAACACTGAAGCTTTCTTT.

Only a few counts were recorded for this clonotype. V and J are TRBV7-2 and TRBJ2-7, with D possibly TRBD1 on 6 matching bases. V lost 0 bases and J 3 bases, leaving 15 bases between the germline ends. This CDR3 region has 16 residues. Per germline, CDR1 SGHTA and CDR2 FQGNSA. The CDR3 DNA sequence: TGTGCCAGCAGCTTAGCCGACGGGACATGGGGCTACGAGCAGTACTTC. Translated, it gives CASSLADGTWGYEQYF.